The next 31 T cell receptor beta chains were all read from a single sample in a study of T-cell memory formation after mild COVID-19. TCRdb re-called the 5' RACE reads with MiXCR, one entry per CDR3 protein. This sample has 470,000 or so distinct CDR3 sequences, with 15% to 20% found just once. Sequencing used PBMCs or a T cell subset sorted from them (not recorded which). Every receptor here comes from an adult woman who had mild COVID-19 (a few samples of this study predate the infection). Cell type and time point are not known.

V usage is TRBV7-2 and J usage is TRBJ2-7, with D unclear. Germline V gene data show CDR1 as SGHTA and CDR2 as FQGNSA. V was trimmed by 1 base and J by 2 bases, leaving 15 bases between them. The length of the CDR3 is 16 residues. The CDR3 nucleotides read TGTGCCAGCAGCTTAGAATCTGGGTCTCCCGCCTACGAGCAGTACTTC. Translating gives CASSLESGSPAYEQYF.

The chain couples TRBV12-3 or TRBV12-4 to TRBJ1-2; a weak D match, TRBD1 (5 bases). The CDR3 consists of 17 residues. Deletions cut 7 bases from V and 2 bases from J, with 23 bases between. The CDR3 is CASTKAVGQGYNYGYTF. For the CDR3, the DNA is TGTGCCAGCACCAAGGCGGTTGGGCAGGGCTACAACTATGGCTACACCTTC.

This clonotype came up a few times. The chain joins TRBV2 to TRBJ2-7; unclear D gene. Trimming took 5 bases from V and 2 from J, leaving 13 bases between them. Per the germline V gene, CDR1 is SNHLY and CDR2 is FYNNEI. This CDR3 spans 14 amino acids. CDR3 sequence: CASSPSGYTYEQYF. The CDR3, as DNA: TGTGCCAGCAGTCCCTCAGGATACACCTACGAGCAGTACTTC.

This clonotype was observed a handful of times. The rearrangement joins TRBV7-9 to TRBJ2-7, with D maybe TRBD2 (6 bases). This CDR3 has 17 amino acids. From germline, CDR1 is SEHNR and CDR2 FQNEAQ (reference sequence). With 3 bases removed from V and 3 bases from J, the gap between germline ends came to 21 bases. CDR3 sequence reads: CASSFRGNGRVNYEQYF. The CDR3 DNA sequence: TGTGCCAGCAGCTTTCGGGGGAATGGCAGGGTAAACTACGAGCAGTACTTC.

The gene calls are TRBV7-2 and TRBJ2-7; either TRBD1 or TRBD2 may fit D (6 bases each). The ends were cut back, 5 bases at V and 3 bases at J, with 17 bases in the middle. This CDR3 is 15 amino acids long. The germline V gene encodes CDR1 SGHTA and CDR2 FQGNSA. The CDR3 protein is CASSRGGTPVYEQYF. The CDR3 DNA is TGTGCCAGCAGCCGAGGCGGGACACCCGTCTACGAGCAGTACTTC.

In its sample, this clonotype was seen many times. The chain couples TRBV4-3 to TRBJ2-7, with 7 bases aligning to TRBD1. With V trimmed by 4 bases and J by 3 bases, 12 bases remained unmatched. The germline gives CDR1 LGHNA, CDR2 YSLEER. CDR3 length equals 16 residues. The DNA of the CDR3 is TGCGCCAGCAGCCCACAGGGGACCCAGGTTATCTACGAGCAGTACTTC. Its protein product is CASSPQGTQVIYEQYF.

This clonotype was counted many times. The chain has TRBV7-9 and TRBJ1-2; 7 nucleotides line up with TRBD1. Germline trimming cut 6 bases from V and 2 bases from J; bases unmatched to any gene: 3. CDR3 length: 13 residues. In germline, CDR1 is SEHNR, CDR2 FQNEAQ (reference sequence). CDR3 bases: TGTGCCAGCAGTTTACAGGGGAACTATGGCTACACCTTC. Translated: CASSLQGNYGYTF.

This chain joins TRBV29-1 and TRBJ2-3, with D possibly being TRBD1 or TRBD2 (5 bases each). Germline CDR1 SQVTM, CDR2 ANQGSEA. There are 16 residues in the CDR3. Trimming took off 4 bases at V and 6 bases at J, with 23 bases between the two ends. This chain's CDR3 is CSVGSLGVSVLDTQYF. The CDR3 DNA follows: TGCAGCGTTGGGTCCTTGGGGGTTTCTGTTCTGGATACGCAGTATTTT.

The chain is built from TRBV5-5 and TRBJ1-1; D possibly corresponds to TRBD1 (5 bases). The germline V and J ends were trimmed by 5 bases and 4 bases, with 9 bases remaining between them. This CDR3 has 12 residues. In germline, CDR1 is SGHKS, CDR2 YYEKEE (reference sequence). The CDR3 loop is CASRFQGTEAFF. CDR3 in DNA: TGTGCCAGCAGGTTCCAGGGCACTGAAGCTTTCTTT.

This clonotype was seen more than once but under ten times. The junction does not match germline at one end; this may be a read error. The gene calls are TRBV7-3 and TRBJ2-1; a possible D gene is TRBD2 (6 bases). CDR1 and CDR2 (germline): SGHTA, FQGTGA. The CDR3 extends over 15 amino acids. CDR3 nucleotides: TGTGCCAGCCGAGCCCGGGGCGGGACCTACATTGAGCAGTTCTTC. Residues: CASRARGGTYIEQFF.

The gene calls are TRBV20-1 and TRBJ1-1, with a weak D call TRBD1 (5 bases). The CDR3 totals 15 residues. V dropped 1 base and J dropped 5 bases, with 17 bases sitting between them. CDR1 DFQATT and CDR2 SNEGSKA come from the germline V gene (reference sequence). The CDR3 is CSARGLGRGRTEAFF. CDR3 sequence (DNA): TGCAGTGCTAGAGGCCTAGGTAGGGGTCGGACTGAAGCTTTCTTT.

This clonotype was seen ten or more times. This chain uses TRBV7-9 with TRBJ1-6; D is uncertain. Trimming left V 5 bases short and J 4 bases short, with 9 bases between. Germline V gene data show CDR1 as SEHNR and CDR2 as FQNEAQ (reference sequence). The length of the CDR3 is 14 residues. The CDR3 DNA follows: TGTGCCAGCAGCCCTGACTCTTATAATTCACCCCTCCACTTT. This gives the protein CASSPDSYNSPLHF.

This clonotype was recorded many times. This chain links TRBV29-1 with TRBJ2-5, with a weak D call TRBD1 (5 bases). Trimming took off 8 bases at V and 0 bases at J, with 10 bases between the two ends. The germline gives CDR1 SQVTM, CDR2 ANQGSEA. This CDR3 region has 12 residues. In DNA, the CDR3 is TGCAGCCTAAGACAGAACCAAGAGACCCAGTACTTC. Translation: CSLRQNQETQYF.

This clonotype was seen a handful of times. The gene calls are TRBV9 and TRBJ2-3, with D possibly matching TRBD2 (5 bases). The CDR3 contains 16 residues. Germline V gives CDR1 SGDLS, CDR2 YYNGEE. V lost 0 bases and J lost 2, with 13 bases in between. CDR3 bases: TGTGCCAGCAGCGTAGCGATTAGCGACCCCACAGATACGCAGTATTTT. It specifies CASSVAISDPTDTQYF.

The rearrangement links TRBV12-3 or TRBV12-4 to TRBJ1-2; D call uncertain. The CDR3 spans 15 residues. Between the trimmed V and J ends, which lost 6 bases and 2 bases, there was a span of 16 bases. In DNA form, the CDR3 reads TGTGCCAGCAGCCTTAGGGCGGTAGGGAACTATGGCTACACCTTC. It is translated as CASSLRAVGNYGYTF.

As DNA, the CDR3 is TGTGCCAGCAGCTTACTAGCGGGAGGGCCGGCCTACAATGAGCAGTTCTTC. Its protein is CASSLLAGGPAYNEQFF. J is TRBJ2-1 and V is TRBV7-3; 12 nucleotides line up with TRBD2. After removal of 2 bases from V and 2 bases from J, the junction contained 4 bases not matched to a gene. The CDR3 is 17 residues long. Germline V gene sequence: CDR1 SGHTA, CDR2 FQGTGA.

This clonotype came up a few times. This is likely a read error, given that the CDR3 carries no conserved phenylalanine or tryptophan at its end. No DNA is shown, since the ends of the CDR3 on it are uncertain; the CDR3 is the one TCRdb lists. The chain uses TRBV20-1 and TRBJ2-7; TRBD1, the table's D call, lacks a check against the DNA. The CDR3 is 9 amino acids in total, end residues counted. CDR1 DFQATT and CDR2 SNEGSKA come from the germline V gene (reference sequence). The CDR3 is CSPGQGSTN.

This clonotype was seen only a few times. The chain carries TRBV27 and TRBJ1-5, with a weak D call TRBD1 (5 bases). Germline V CDR1 and CDR2: MNHEY, SMNVEV (reference sequence). The V end lost 7 bases, the J end lost 6 bases, and 16 bases lay between the germline ends. This CDR3 comprises 14 residues. The CDR3 DNA follows: TGTGCCAGCAAACACCAGGGTTCGGGTCAGCCCCAGCATTTT. Its translation: CASKHQGSGQPQHF.

This clonotype was seen a handful of times. J is TRBJ2-7 and V is TRBV7-9, with 14 bases that match TRBD2. Germline CDR1 reads SEHNR; CDR2 reads FQNEAQ (reference sequence). The V and J ends lost 5 bases and 2 bases, in that order; junction bases with no gene match: 8. This CDR3 comprises 17 residues. This CDR3 is CASSRGTSGSHTYEQYF. The CDR3 DNA sequence: TGTGCCAGCAGCCGAGGGACTAGCGGGAGCCACACCTACGAGCAGTACTTC.

This clonotype turned up a few times. The V call is TRBV29-1, the J call TRBJ2-7, with 15 bases matching TRBD2. V shed 0 bases, J shed 4 bases, and the junction held 13 bases outside the gene matches. Per germline, CDR1 SQVTM and CDR2 ANQGSEA. The CDR3 loop spans 19 amino acids. CDR3 coding DNA: TGCAGCGTTGAAGATCCCAGGGGACTAGCGGGAGGTGGGAGGTACGAGCAGTACTTC. It is translated as CSVEDPRGLAGGGRYEQYF.

This clonotype was found a few times. The chain combines TRBV18 with TRBJ2-1; D is uncertain. Trimming pared 3 bases from V and 5 bases from J, leaving 11 bases between. CDR3 length equals 14 residues. Germline CDR1 reads KGHSH; CDR2 reads LQKENI. The CDR3 DNA is TGTGCCAGCTCACCCCCCGATCCAGACAATGAGCAGTTCTTC. Protein product: CASSPPDPDNEQFF.

For this clonotype: Germline is not matched at one junction end, which may reflect a read error. V gene TRBV9 combines with J gene TRBJ2-1; D is possibly TRBD1 or TRBD2 (5 bases each). Germline CDR1 SGDLS, CDR2 YYNGEE. The CDR3 has 14 residues. In DNA, the CDR3 is TGTGCCATCAGCGTAGTTAGTCGGGGCCATGAGCAGTTCTTC. It translates to CAISVVSRGHEQFF.

The genes are TRBV7-9 and TRBJ2-1, with a tentative D call TRBD1 (6 bases). CDR3 size: 13 residues. V was cut by 4 bases and J by 14 bases, with 18 bases left in between. Germline CDR1 SEHNR, CDR2 FQNEAQ (reference sequence). DNA for the CDR3: TGTGCCAGCAGCTCCCTACTCGAGGACAGAGAGTTCTTC. This sequence encodes CASSSLLEDREFF.

This clonotype was counted between two and nine times. This sequence joins TRBV7-9 and TRBJ2-7; no firm D call. From germline, CDR1 is SEHNR and CDR2 FQNEAQ (reference sequence). This CDR3 spans 15 amino acids. Trimming took off 1 base at V and 0 bases at J, with 10 bases between the two ends. CDR3 region: CASSLGRGASYEQYF. As DNA, the CDR3 is TGTGCCAGCAGCTTAGGGCGCGGAGCCTCCTACGAGCAGTACTTC. Together with reference TRBV7-9 and TRBJ2-7, the CDR3 gives the full variable domain: DTGVSQNPRHKITKRGQNVTFRCDPISEHNRLYWYRQTLGQGPEFLTYFQNEAQLEKSRLLSDRFSAERPKGSFSTLEIQRTEQGDSAMYLCASSLGRGASYEQYFGPGTRLTVT.

This clonotype was counted ten times or more. The V gene is TRBV7-2, the J gene TRBJ2-1; D might be TRBD1 or TRBD2, each matching 5 bases. V was cut by 5 bases and J by 6 bases, with 17 bases left in between. From germline, CDR1 is SGHTA and CDR2 FQGNSA. The CDR3 totals 15 residues. The DNA for the CDR3 is TGTGCCAGCAGCCCGGGGACCAGCCCCCTCAATGAGCAGTTCTTC. Translation gives CASSPGTSPLNEQFF.

The chain links TRBV11-2 to TRBJ2-3, with 7 bases lining up with TRBD2. CDR1 and CDR2 from the germline V gene are SGHAT and FQNNGV. J gave up 11 bases and V 5 bases, and 7 bases lay outside the gene matches. There are 12 residues in the CDR3. CDR3 DNA: TGTGCCAGCAGCATCCCGGGGGGAGGGCAGTATTTT. Its translation: CASSIPGGGQYF.

This chain joins TRBV7-6 and TRBJ1-5; TRBD1 agrees at 12 bases. The germline V gene has CDR1 SGHVS and CDR2 FNYEAQ. The trim removed 2 bases at V and 3 bases at J, leaving 11 bases unmatched. This CDR3 comprises 19 residues. CDR3 sequence: CASSLMAGQGAVINQPQHF. The CDR3 DNA reads as TGTGCCAGCAGCTTAATGGCGGGACAGGGGGCCGTCATCAATCAGCCCCAGCATTTT.

The genes are TRBV5-5 and TRBJ2-5; D is uncertain. This CDR3 has 15 amino acids. V was pared by 4 bases and J by 2 bases, with 15 bases between. Per germline, CDR1 SGHKS and CDR2 YYEKEE (reference sequence). Written as DNA, the CDR3 is TGTGCCAGCAGCGATCAGAGGAAGCCACAAGAGACCCAGTACTTC. Translating gives CASSDQRKPQETQYF.

A few counts support this clonotype. The V call is TRBV11-3, the J call TRBJ2-1; 10 nucleotides match TRBD2. The CDR3 is 17 amino acids. The trim removed 6 bases at V and 0 bases at J, leaving 8 bases unmatched. Germline-derived CDR1 and CDR2 are SGHNT and YENEEA. The CDR3 here is CASSFTLAGFSYNEQFF. The CDR3 region has the DNA TGTGCCAGCAGTTTCACACTAGCGGGATTCTCCTACAATGAGCAGTTCTTC.

Only a few counts were recorded for this clonotype. The CDR3 loop is CASSQVGKQFF. CDR3 in DNA: TGCGCCAGCAGCCAAGTGGGGAAGCAGTTCTTC. The chain is built from TRBV4-1 and TRBJ2-1; D is ambiguous. V lost 1 base and J 11 bases, leaving 6 bases between the germline ends. Germline assignment: CDR1 MGHRA and CDR2 YSYEKL. The CDR3 spans 11 residues.

A few counts support this clonotype. V is TRBV9 and J is TRBJ2-5; the D call may be TRBD1 or TRBD2 (5 bases each). V shed 4 bases and J shed 5 bases, with 18 bases lying between them. Germline V gene sequence: CDR1 SGDLS, CDR2 YYNGEE. The CDR3 is 15 amino acids. CDR3 bases: TGTGCCAGCAGCCCCCGGACTCTCAAGGGGGAGACCCAGTACTTC. This encodes CASSPRTLKGETQYF.